This T cell receptor (beta chain) emerged from a study of blood T cell repertoires in COVID-19. This clone has more than one count but fewer than ten. Here immunoSEQ multiplex PCR was the method, and the copy in TCRdb shows in-frame clones only, minus some. The sample has around 140,000 clones, approximately 79% seen once; the top ten hold about 2.2%. This CDR3 is built from 15 residues. V was clipped by 0 bases and J by 5 bases, with 10 bases between them. Germline CDR1 and CDR2: SEHNR and FQNEAQ (reference sequence). This TCR was sampled from a man in his forties with acute COVID-19. The V gene is TRBV7-9, the J gene TRBJ2-2; D gene uncertain. The material sequenced was PBMCs or T cells enriched from blood (not recorded which). CDR3 sequence reads: CASSLAVTGTGELFF. The DNA for the CDR3 is TGTGCCAGCAGCTTAGCGGTCACCGGGACCGGGGAGCTGTTTTTT.